The 11 T cell receptor beta chains reported below all come from one sample, sequenced in a study of CD4 and CD8 cells across lung adenocarcinoma regions. TCRdb processed the PCR reads anew with MiXCR; each CDR3 protein has one entry. The sample consists of about 19,000 distinct CDR3 sequences, roughly 50% of them appearing once. The specimen was CD4+ T cells from the margin of a lung tumor. The receptors derive from a male donor with lung adenocarcinoma. The CD4 and CD8 labels of this study may be unreliable.

This clonotype was seen many times. The rearrangement uses TRBV6-5 and TRBJ2-1; D not certain. The V end lost 1 base, the J end lost 6 bases, and 1 base lay between the germline ends. CDR1 is MNHEY, CDR2 SVGAGI, per germline. CDR3 length: 11 amino acids. The CDR3 sequence: CASSYFNEQFF. CDR3 nucleotides: TGTGCCAGCAGTTACTTCAATGAGCAGTTCTTC.

Notes on this clonotype: The junction departs from the called germline gene at one end, perhaps through a read error. The chain employs TRBV3-1 and TRBJ1-1, with D perhaps TRBD1 (5 bases). Germline assignment: CDR1 LGHDT and CDR2 YNNKEL (reference sequence). This CDR3 has 17 residues. The CDR3 DNA reads as TGTGCCAGCAGCCCACCCCAACTTACCGGGACTAGCGGGAGTATCCCCTTC. This translates into CASSPPQLTGTSGSIPF.

About this clonotype itself: At one boundary the junction diverges from the germline segment, which might be a read error. The chain is built from TRBV6-1 and TRBJ2-6; D not resolved. CDR3 size: 15 residues. The germline V gene has CDR1 MNHNS and CDR2 SASEGT. The DNA for the CDR3 is TGTGCCAGCACTGAGACACAGTCTGGCGCCAACGTGCTGAATTTC. Translating gives CASTETQSGANVLNF.

This clonotype showed up many times. This rearrangement joins TRBV6-5 to TRBJ1-6; tentatively, D is TRBD1 (6 bases). There are 14 residues in the CDR3. V was clipped by 2 bases and J by 10 bases, with 12 bases between them. Germline V lookup: CDR1 MNHEY, CDR2 SVGAGI. The CDR3 loop is CASSYLGGRSPLHF. CDR3 sequence (DNA): TGTGCCAGCAGTTACCTCGGGGGCCGATCACCCCTCCACTTT.

The table lists this clonotype with many counts. V and J are TRBV6-5 and TRBJ2-5, with 7 nucleotides matching TRBD1. After removal of 2 bases from V and 4 bases from J, the junction contained 4 bases not matched to a gene. Germline CDR1 MNHEY, CDR2 SVGAGI. This CDR3 is 14 amino acids long. The CDR3 coding sequence is TGTGCCAGCAGTTACGCGAGGGGGCGAGAGACCCAGTACTTC. This encodes CASSYARGRETQYF.

This clonotype was observed once. This chain uses TRBV6-1 with TRBJ2-4; D is perhaps TRBD1 or TRBD2 (6 bases each). TRBJ2-5 explains the end of the DNA better; the J call may be wrong. The V gene's germline CDR1 is MNHNS and CDR2 SASEGT. CDR3 size: 15 residues. The CDR3 DNA follows: TGTGCCAGGGGGCACGGGGGCCGCGGCAAAGAGACCCAGTACTTC. This sequence encodes CARGHGGRGKETQYF.

Many counts were recorded for this clonotype. CDR3 DNA sequence: TGTGCCAGCAGTAGAGACCCCACGGGCGGATACACAGATACGCAGTATTTT. Encoded protein: CASSRDPTGGYTDTQYF. This chain links TRBV6-1 with TRBJ2-3; D uncertain. Trimming shortened V by 5 bases and J by 2 bases, and 20 bases separated the two germline ends. The CDR3 is 17 residues long. The germline V gene has CDR1 MNHNS and CDR2 SASEGT.

This clonotype was counted a single time. A read error may account for a junction end that differs from germline. The rearrangement uses TRBV4-1 and TRBJ2-4, with D perhaps TRBD1 or TRBD2 (5 bases each). Germline lookup yields CDR1 MGHRA and CDR2 YSYEKL. This CDR3 contains 16 residues. CDR3 in amino acids: CASSLSGLGGTDTQYF. DNA of the CDR3: TGCGCCAGCAGCCTCTCGGGGCTAGGAGGCACAGATACTCAGTACTTT.

The V call is TRBV6-4, the J call TRBJ2-3; D possibly matches TRBD1 or TRBD2 (6 bases each). CDR3 size: 15 residues. Trimming removed 2 bases at V and 9 bases at J, with 18 bases between. Germline values: CDR1 MRHNA, CDR2 SNTAGT. The CDR3 protein is CASSDGLGGQETQYF. The CDR3 DNA reads TGTGCCAGCAGTGACGGACTGGGGGGCCAAGAGACGCAGTATTTT.

In this sample, this clonotype turned up a few times. This rearrangement joins TRBV5-1 to TRBJ2-6; no firm D call. Germline-derived CDR1 and CDR2 are SGHRS and YFSETQ. CDR3 size: 15 residues. V lost 0 bases, J lost 2 bases, and 6 bases lay in between. CDR3 DNA sequence: TGCGCCAGCAGCTTGGGGGCTGCTGGGGCCAACGTCCTGACTTTC. This codes for CASSLGAAGANVLTF.

This clonotype occurred many times. The genes are TRBV4-1 and TRBJ2-5; D is ambiguous. The J call is doubtful: the DNA matches TRBJ2-7 better. CDR3 size: 15 residues. CDR1 and CDR2 (germline): MGHRA, YSYEKL. The CDR3: CASSQDGLGMNEQYF. In DNA form, the CDR3 reads TGCGCCAGCAGCCAAGACGGATTGGGGATGAACGAGCAGTACTTC.